The T cell receptor beta chain under discussion was sequenced for a study of T cell clonality in common variable immunodeficiency (dated by TCRdb to 2014 to 2015). Overall study outcomes, separate from this receptor: Correlations of repertoire features with clinical complications were constrained by heterogeneity among patients within the CVID cohort. Reportedly, TCRbeta sequences from CVID had fewer deletions and N-nucleotide insertions, and highly modified clones with 13 or more V deletions were absent from CVID. CVID subjects shared fewer TCRbeta clones with each other than healthy controls did (p < 0.0001). Compared with healthy controls, CVID subjects showed increased TCRbeta clonality (t-test p = 0.018), a feature most characteristic of about a third of subjects. Although equal DNA input was used, an average of about 80,000 unique sequences per sample was obtained for controls, compared with about 30,000 for CVID samples. According to the authors, figuring out what caused the increased clonality in CVID would require sequencing the repertoires of T cell subpopulations.

The table lists this clone with a few counts. The clone's antigen remains unknown. The read falls 3 residues short of the CDR3 end, and the missing part is taken from the germline J gene. CDR1 and CDR2 are read off the germline V gene (reference sequence) as SEHNR and FQNEAQ. Taken from cysteine to phenylalanine, the CDR3 has 15 residues. The CDR3 was read in part: 36 bases, with the frame set at base 1. V was cut back by 5 bases and J by 5 bases, leaving a gap of 18 bases between them. Standard criteria, namely reduction of serum IgG, IgA and/or IgM below the normal range together with specific antibody deficiency, were applied for the diagnosis of CVID. There were some 45 subjects in the CVID group (roughly 15 female and 29 male), ranging in age from roughly 8 to 65 years, with a mean age of 40. Most of the CVID patients and most of the healthy controls were of Caucasian heritage. At the time of study participation, every CVID subject had been on replacement immunoglobulin therapy for at least one year. At blood collection, none of the CVID subjects was ill or on immunomodulatory or immunosuppressive medication. Heparinized peripheral whole blood samples of roughly 5 to 9 ml were obtained from each donor. Genomic DNA from adults with common variable immune deficiency (CVID) and from healthy adult controls was used for sequencing of TCRbeta CDR3 repertoires. Diluted blood was density-centrifuged over Hypaque 1077 or Ficoll-Paque to isolate peripheral blood mononuclear cells. Genomic DNA was extracted from unsorted mononuclear cells by Qiagen column purification or by a centrifugation-based method.

CVID samples and control samples contributed equivalent amounts of genomic DNA as sequencing input. For every sample, a 60 bp segment covering the rearranged TCRbeta CDR3 region was amplified and then sequenced. The immunoSEQ assay, a bias-corrected multiplex PCR combined with high-throughput sequencing, was used for TCRbeta amplification. Turning to the authors' computational methods: Every unique nucleotide sequence was considered a clone and was annotated with V, D and J genes, copy number and frequency. Sequences were labeled productive if in frame, and non-productive if out of frame or containing stop codons. As previously described, clonality was calculated on the basis of Shannon's entropy. The predicted amino acid sequences of productive clones were used to derive mean CDR3 Kyte-Doolittle hydropathy. The R hclust function was used to hierarchically cluster scaled V gene usage with Manhattan distance and complete linkage. To assess clone sharing by CDR3 amino acid sequence, 12 repertoires per group were resampled over 100 rounds. Repertoires were searched for 60 to 80 published EBV-specific and fewer than 300 published CMV-specific TCRbeta sequences. After a couple of CVID samples that produced fewer than 10,000 sequences were dropped from the analysis, 35 to 45 CVID repertoires remained. The source is immuneACCESS, and TCRdb retained only in-frame sequences with V and J called. Part of the clones is not carried over; for the studies checked, unresolved V genes explain less than half of this, and the remainder is unexplained. That table is the source of V, J and clone size, and D and trimming were worked out from the DNA. This sample is represented by roughly 40,000 clones, with no singletons among them. Approximately 5.6% of the sample goes to the ten largest clones.

Sequenced input: peripheral blood mononuclear cells. The sequence was collected from a human donor with common variable immunodeficiency. The V and J genes are TRBV7-9 and TRBJ2-5; the D gene is perhaps TRBD1, from 6 matching bases. The CDR3 region: CASSPGQIRGETQYF. CDR3 DNA (partial): TGTGCCAGCAGCCCGGGACAAATCCGCGGGGAGACC.